One and the same sample provided the 21 T cell receptor beta chains below, sequenced in a study of T cells in Graves' hyperthyroidism and ophthalmopathy. Researchers took RNA transcripts and amplified the TCR beta CDR3 regions from them. The TCR CDR3 was amplified in a first-round RT-PCR using the HTBI primer set. TCRdb processed the multiplex PCR reads anew with MiXCR; each CDR3 protein has one entry. The table records roughly 700,000 distinct CDR3 sequences, 17% of them present only once. Specimen: blood. The receptors shown here come from a man aged 50 to 59 with Graves' hyperthyroidism.

This clonotype appeared a few times. The J gene is TRBJ2-3, the V gene TRBV7-2; D is unclear. Trimming removed 1 base at V and 2 bases at J, with 7 bases between. Germline CDR1 is SGHTA and CDR2 is FQGNSA. This CDR3 is 14 amino acids long. The CDR3 region has the DNA TGTGCCAGCAGCTTAGTAGTGAACACAGATACGCAGTATTTT. Encoded protein: CASSLVVNTDTQYF.

This clonotype was detected many times. The rearrangement uses TRBV19 and TRBJ1-2; 7 bases agree with TRBD1. V shed 6 bases and J 4 bases; nucleotides not matched to a gene: 5. Germline V gene lookup returns CDR1 LNHDA and CDR2 SQIVND (reference sequence). The CDR3 length is 13 residues. The CDR3 loop is CASSTRDSYGYTF. DNA for the CDR3: TGTGCCAGTAGCACTCGGGACAGCTATGGCTACACCTTC.

Note on this clonotype: Here the CDR3 omits its conserved ending phenylalanine or tryptophan, so a read error is the likely source. The V call is TRBV6-1, the J call TRBJ2-1; D call uncertain. The CDR3 covers 14 residues. CDR1 and CDR2 (germline): MNHNS, SASEGT. Trimming shortened V by 8 bases and J by 0 bases, and 11 bases separated the two germline ends. The CDR3 DNA sequence: TGTGCCAGCGAGAGCGCTAGCTCCTACAATGAGCAGTTCCTC. It yields the protein CASESASSYNEQFL.

This clonotype was detected only a few times. This could be a read error, since a much larger clone is one nucleotide away. The chain employs TRBV6-1 and TRBJ1-2; D gene ambiguous. The CDR3 is made up of 13 amino acids. CDR1 is MNHNS, CDR2 SASEGT, per germline. CDR3 DNA sequence: TGTGCCAGCAGTGAAGCGCAGAACTATGGCTGCACCTTC. Its translation: CASSEAQNYGCTF.

This clonotype was seen more than once but under ten times. V usage is TRBV7-3 and J usage is TRBJ2-1, with 11 bases fitting TRBD2. The CDR3 covers 15 residues. The V gene's germline CDR1 is SGHTA and CDR2 FQGTGA. V was clipped by 5 bases and J by 10 bases; unmatched bases: 10. CDR3 sequence (DNA): TGTGCCAGCAGCCAAAGTAGCGGGGGGGCATACGAGCAGTTCTTC. It translates to CASSQSSGGAYEQFF.

The sample holds a few counts of this clonotype. The chain combines TRBV25-1 with TRBJ2-7; 7 bases are a match to TRBD1. The J segment lost 5 bases and the V segment lost 3 bases, leaving 10 bases of the junction unmatched. Germline V gives CDR1 MGHDK, CDR2 SYGVNS. The CDR3 runs to 15 residues. The CDR3 region has the DNA TGTGCCAGCAGTGATTATGACAGGGACGCGAACGAGCAGTACTTC. Its protein is CASSDYDRDANEQYF.

This clonotype was seen only a few times. This sequence joins TRBV29-1 and TRBJ2-2; tentatively, D is TRBD1 (5 bases). There are 14 residues in the CDR3. V dropped 7 bases and J dropped 0 bases, with 12 bases sitting between them. Germline-derived CDR1 and CDR2 are SQVTM and ANQGSEA. Here the CDR3 DNA reads TGCAGCGCCTCAGGGATCCCGAACACCGGGGAGCTGTTTTTT. Translating gives CSASGIPNTGELFF.

This clonotype turned up a few times. J is TRBJ1-1 and V is TRBV4-1, with D possibly matching TRBD1 (5 bases). V lost 6 bases and J 8 bases, leaving 25 bases between the germline ends. CDR1 is MGHRA and CDR2 is YSYEKL in the germline V gene. This CDR3 has 16 residues. The CDR3 spells CASRPPLVRDPSEAFF. Here the CDR3 DNA reads TGCGCCAGCAGGCCCCCACTGGTGCGGGACCCGAGCGAAGCTTTCTTT.

This clonotype has ten or more counts. V and J are TRBV7-2 and TRBJ2-7, with 10 bases aligning to TRBD2. This CDR3 spans 15 amino acids. The germline V gene encodes CDR1 SGHTA and CDR2 FQGNSA. Trimming took 1 base from V and 3 from J; bases not matched to a gene: 3. CDR3 sequence: CASSLEASGSYEQYF. The CDR3 bases are TGTGCCAGCAGCTTAGAGGCTAGCGGGAGCTACGAGCAGTACTTC.

This clonotype came up many times. CDR3 region: CATRQSPSYNEQFF. CDR3 nucleotide sequence: TGTGCCACCCGACAGTCCCCTTCCTACAATGAGCAGTTCTTC. This chain uses TRBV2 with TRBJ2-1, with D possibly TRBD1 on 5 matching bases. V shed 10 bases and J shed 1 base, with 14 bases lying between them. CDR3 length: 14 residues. CDR1 SNHLY and CDR2 FYNNEI come from the germline V gene.

The V and J genes are TRBV6-1 and TRBJ2-5, with D perhaps TRBD1 (6 bases). V gave up 5 bases and J gave up 13 bases, with 17 bases separating them. Germline CDR1 MNHNS, CDR2 SASEGT. The CDR3 sequence is 12 residues long. The CDR3 spells CASSTGTGQGYF. CDR3 nucleotide sequence: TGTGCCAGCAGTACGGGGACGGGACAAGGGTACTTC.

This clonotype was observed many times. This chain joins TRBV11-2 and TRBJ1-1; D is unclear. The CDR3 contains 16 residues. Germline CDR1 and CDR2: SGHAT and FQNNGV. V lost 0 bases to trimming and J lost 0 bases, with 11 bases between them. CDR3 amino acids: CASSLDLGLLNTEAFF. CDR3 DNA: TGTGCCAGCAGCTTAGATCTAGGACTGCTGAACACTGAAGCTTTCTTT.

This clonotype turned up a few times. The chain is built from TRBV29-1 and TRBJ1-4; D might be TRBD1 (6 bases). The CDR3 has 12 amino acids. CDR1 SQVTM and CDR2 ANQGSEA come from the germline V gene. Trimming removed 6 bases at V and 5 bases at J, with 10 bases between. CDR3 DNA: TGCAGCGTGGGACAAAGAAATGAAAAACTGTTTTTT. Translated, it gives CSVGQRNEKLFF.

The rearrangement joins TRBV9 to TRBJ2-3; 9 bases are a match to TRBD2. After removal of 0 bases from V and 5 bases from J, the junction contained 4 bases not matched to a gene. The CDR3 sequence is 15 residues long. Germline-derived CDR1 and CDR2 are SGDLS and YYNGEE. In DNA, the CDR3 is TGTGCCAGCAGCGTAGAGGGACTAGCAGGAGATACGCAGTATTTT. It translates to CASSVEGLAGDTQYF. The full variable domain, with the rest looked up from reference TRBV9 and TRBJ2-3, is DSGVTQTPKHLITATGQRVTLRCSPRSGDLSVYWYQQSLDQGLQFLIQYYNGEERAKGNILERFSAQQFPDLHSELNLSSLELGDSALYFCASSVEGLAGDTQYFGPGTRLTVL.

Remarks on this clonotype: A much larger clone differs by one base, so this may be a read error. V usage is TRBV28 and J usage is TRBJ1-1; 7 bases align to TRBD1. Germline V gene data show CDR1 as MDHEN and CDR2 as SYDVKM. The CDR3 runs 18 residues. The J segment lost 3 bases and the V segment lost 1 base, leaving 14 bases of the junction unmatched. The CDR3: CASSLFRFGTEVDTEAFF. DNA of the CDR3: TGTGCCAGCAGTTTATTCCGTTTCGGGACAGAGGTCGACACTGAAGCTTTCTTT. The complete variable domain, with remaining parts taken from reference TRBV28 and TRBJ1-1, reads DVKVTQSSRYLVKRTGEKVFLECVQDMDHENMFWYRQDPGLGLRLIYFSYDVKMKEKGDIPEGYSVSREKKERFSLILESASTNQTSMYLCASSLFRFGTEVDTEAFFGQGTRLTVV.

As regards this clonotype: A read error is possible here, since a much larger clone lies one base away. This CDR3 is missing its conserved last phenylalanine or tryptophan, likely due to a read error. The V call is TRBV5-1, the J call TRBJ1-1; D is perhaps TRBD1 (5 bases). Germline CDR1 is SGHRS and CDR2 is YFSETQ. V lost 0 bases and J lost 1, with 10 bases in between. This CDR3 comprises 15 residues. The chain's CDR3 is CASSLGGSGNTEAFS. Here the CDR3 DNA reads TGCGCCAGCAGCTTGGGGGGGAGCGGGAACACTGAAGCTTTCTCT.

This clonotype turned up a few times. The V and J genes are TRBV9 and TRBJ1-3; D not resolved. The CDR3 runs 13 residues. From germline, CDR1 is SGDLS and CDR2 YYNGEE. V was clipped by 7 bases and J by 0 bases, with 8 bases between them. Written as DNA, the CDR3 is TGTGCCAGCTCCCGCAACTCTGGAAACACCATATATTTT. Translated, it gives CASSRNSGNTIYF.

A few counts support this clonotype. The genes are TRBV6-2 or TRBV6-3 and TRBJ2-2, with TRBD2 matching 10 bases. V trimming: 3 bases; J trimming: 4 bases; junction bases outside the gene matches: 2. The CDR3 is 15 residues long. CDR1 and CDR2 (germline): MNHEY, SVGEGT. CDR3 sequence: CASSYRLAGTGELFF. CDR3 sequence (DNA): TGTGCCAGCAGTTATCGACTAGCGGGCACCGGGGAGCTGTTTTTT.

The chain links TRBV6-4 to TRBJ2-7; 9 bases are shared with TRBD2. The ends lost 3 bases at V and 4 bases at J; junction bases unmatched: 4. The CDR3 has 14 amino acids. The germline CDR1 and CDR2 sequences are MRHNA and SNTAGT. Here the CDR3 reads CASSELAGQYEQYF. CDR3 DNA sequence: TGTGCCAGCAGTGAACTAGCGGGTCAATACGAGCAGTACTTC.

Many counts were recorded for this clonotype. The V and J genes are TRBV28 and TRBJ1-1; D is uncertain. Germline CDR1 MDHEN, CDR2 SYDVKM. The CDR3 sequence is 13 residues long. Between the trimmed V and J ends, which lost 2 bases and 8 bases, there was a span of 12 bases. The CDR3, as DNA: TGTGCCAGCAGTTTAGGCGGCCCGGGAGAAGCTTTCTTT. Translating it yields CASSLGGPGEAFF.

This clonotype was counted at least ten times. This sequence joins TRBV14 and TRBJ1-1; 7 bases fit TRBD1. Germline assignment: CDR1 SGHDN and CDR2 FVKESK. This CDR3 is built from 15 residues. With 2 bases clipped from V and 2 bases from J, the junction kept 5 bases outside the gene matches. CDR3 amino acids: CASSQWTGLNTEAFF. CDR3 nucleotide sequence: TGTGCCAGCAGCCAATGGACAGGTCTAAACACTGAAGCTTTCTTT. Filled out from reference TRBV14 and TRBJ1-1, the complete variable domain reads EAGVTQFPSHSVIEKGQTVTLRCDPISGHDNLYWYRRVMGKEIKFLLHFVKESKQDESGMPNNRFLAERTGGTYSTLKVQPAELEDSGVYFCASSQWTGLNTEAFFGQGTRLTVV.